This T cell receptor (beta chain) was captured in a study of Ad26.COV2.S vaccination and SARS-CoV-2 variants. The method was immunoSEQ multiplex PCR; TCRdb's version includes in-frame clones alone and lacks a portion of them. The profile shows approximately 420,000 clones, more than 75% of them singletons. Turning to this clone: Its antigen is still unknown.

Sample treatment: some 19 received Ad26.COV2.S at low or high dose, single or two shots; 5 received placebo; per-sample allocation not given. The samples date from day 63 after the first vaccine or placebo injection. Boston hosted the donor, who was an adult aged 18-55 years. Study-level findings and limits: Substantial breadth was reported for post-vaccination spike-specific CD8+ and CD4+ T cells.

This CDR3 is built from 16 residues. V trimming: 5 bases; J trimming: 2 bases; junction bases outside the gene matches: 7. Germline CDR1 reads MNHNY; CDR2 reads SVGAGI (reference sequence). The V gene is TRBV6-6, the J gene TRBJ2-1, with 9 bases aligning to TRBD1. The sequencing used peripheral blood, collected in a trial of Ad26.COV2.S vaccine versus placebo. This clonotype originated in a person aged 18-60 years who received the Ad26.COV2.S COVID-19 vaccine or a placebo. Written as DNA, the CDR3 is TGTGCCAGCAGTACCTGGGACAGGGTACCCTACAATGAGCAGTTCTTC. Residues: CASSTWDRVPYNEQFF.